This T cell receptor (beta chain) was retrieved from a study of blood T cell repertoires in COVID-19. The CDR3 contains 17 residues. Trimming took 3 bases from V and 3 from J; bases not matched to a gene: 8. The V gene's germline CDR1 is KGHSH and CDR2 LQKENI. The repertoire was sequenced with immunoSEQ multiplex PCR; TCRdb's copy has only in-frame clones and lacks some. The sample records around 390,000 clones, 80% to 90% being singletons. The sequenced sample was PBMCs or T cells enriched from blood (not recorded which). This rearrangement joins TRBV18 to TRBJ1-1, with 12 bases identical to TRBD1. The source of this sequence is a woman aged 50 to 60 who had recovered from COVID-19. The CDR3 loop reads CASSPQPGQGADTEAFF. The CDR3 region has the DNA TGTGCCAGCTCACCCCAACCGGGACAGGGGGCGGACACTGAAGCTTTCTTT.